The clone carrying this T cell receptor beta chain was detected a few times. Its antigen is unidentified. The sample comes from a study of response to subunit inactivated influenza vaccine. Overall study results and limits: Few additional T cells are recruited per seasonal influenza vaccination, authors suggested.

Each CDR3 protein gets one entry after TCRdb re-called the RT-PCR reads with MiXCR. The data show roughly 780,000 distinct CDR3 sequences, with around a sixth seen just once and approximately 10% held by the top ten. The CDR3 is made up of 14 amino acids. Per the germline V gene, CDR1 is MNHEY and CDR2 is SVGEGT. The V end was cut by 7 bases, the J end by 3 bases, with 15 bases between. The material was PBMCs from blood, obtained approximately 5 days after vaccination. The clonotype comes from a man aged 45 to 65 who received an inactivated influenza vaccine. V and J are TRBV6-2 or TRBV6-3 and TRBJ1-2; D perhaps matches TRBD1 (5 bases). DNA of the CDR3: TGTGCCAGCAACCCTCAAACAGGTTACTATGGCTACACCTTC. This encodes CASNPQTGYYGYTF.